This is a list of T cell receptor beta chains from one sample in a study of cytomegalovirus exposure and HLA in healthy donors. Generated by immunoSEQ multiplex PCR, the TCRdb table keeps only in-frame clones and is missing some. Here the sample spans roughly 130,000 clones, approximately 78% being singletons. Sequencing input: PBMCs. These receptors all come from a woman in her thirties or forties in good health and CMV-seropositive. The CDR3 runs from the conserved cysteine through the conserved F or W. Some rows have no size entry. The others give once, few or many, or a class for an expanded clone.

j_gene	abundance	v_gene	CDR3aa
TRBJ2-5	-	TRBV6-5	CATLQETQYF
TRBJ2-3	-	TRBV9	CASSVFPGGRSDTQYF
TRBJ2-3	-	TRBV9	CASSTSPRAGARGDTQYF
TRBJ2-7	-	TRBV7-9	CVSSLDSRRYF
-	few	TRBV5-1	CASSRTSGETYEQYF
TRBJ1-1	-	TRBV5-6	CASSFRTRGEGTEAFF
TRBJ2-2	-	TRBV4-1	CASTDLAGGTGELFF
TRBJ1-5	-	TRBV7-9	CASSSDAGNQPQHF
TRBJ2-2	-	TRBV5-8	CASSQPGQGNTGELFF
TRBJ1-2	once	TRBV13	CASSLGAGRIVGYTF
TRBJ2-5	-	TRBV2	CASSPRGQGEETQYF
TRBJ2-4	-	TRBV7-2	CASSLVQGGAGGNIQYF
TRBJ2-5	once	TRBV10-3	CAISDPTSSRWETQYF
TRBJ2-3	-	TRBV7-6	CASSLEVAGTSTDTQYF
TRBJ2-3	-	TRBV7-9	CAGAKGRWTDTQYF
TRBJ1-5	once	TRBV7-9	CASSPPTGNSNQPQHF
TRBJ2-2	-	TRBV5-4	CASSLQGLGGELFF
TRBJ2-3	-	TRBV9	CASSVASTDTQYF
TRBJ1-1	-	TRBV9	CASSPTTGQNTEAFF
TRBJ2-1	-	TRBV29-1	CSVDKGAGNEQFF
TRBJ2-2	-	TRBV29-1	CSAEWATTNTGELFF
TRBJ2-3	-	TRBV5-1	CASSSLSGSSADTQYF
TRBJ1-2	-	TRBV4-1	CASSQESGVEGYGYTF
TRBJ2-6	-	TRBV19	CASRGSSGANVLTF
TRBJ1-2	-	TRBV11-2	CASSGRDSYGYTF
TRBJ2-7	few	TRBV19	CASSIGQGRSNEQYF
TRBJ1-1	-	TRBV5-5	CASSRYFTEAFF
TRBJ2-1	-	TRBV6-1	CASSELLAGLNEQFF
TRBJ2-2	-	TRBV19	CVTDPGQGNTGELFF
TRBJ2-1	-	TRBV11-2	CASSLGTRLAGGLDEQFF
TRBJ2-7	few	TRBV5-1	CASSQIDSTGDEQYF
TRBJ2-1	once	TRBV5-1	CASSLATNSYNEQFF
TRBJ2-3	-	TRBV5-1	CASSFWREGPDTQYF
TRBJ1-1	-	TRBV19	CASSFTLNTEAFF
TRBJ1-2	-	TRBV29-1	CSARSPRGGYTF
TRBJ2-5	-	TRBV9	CASSVGGGRETQYF
TRBJ2-3	-	TRBV2	CASSAGTTKDTQYF
TRBJ2-1	-	TRBV7-2	CASSASGSHYHEQFF
TRBJ1-2	-	TRBV27	CASSLVGGHGYTF
TRBJ1-1	-	TRBV5-4	CASSLDRSLNTEAFF
TRBJ2-2	-	TRBV27	CASMVRGREGITGELFF
TRBJ1-1	once	TRBV18	CASSPGQGASTEAFF
TRBJ1-3	-	TRBV29-1	CSVANQGFSGNTIYF
TRBJ2-2	few	TRBV27	CASSLEGGRYTGELFF
TRBJ1-1	-	TRBV19	CASRGLSGTEAFF
TRBJ2-2	few	TRBV7-2	CASSSVRSGELFF
TRBJ1-2	-	TRBV28	CAIDLGQGGWGYTF
TRBJ1-2	-	TRBV4-1	CASSLPRGFYGYTF
TRBJ2-1	-	TRBV11-2	CASSLVRGLAGGNEQFF
TRBJ1-1	-	TRBV5-8	CASSLTARPMNTEAFF
TRBJ1-1	many	TRBV30	CAWSGEGADTEAFF
TRBJ2-1	-	TRBV2	CASSFDVAVDEQFF